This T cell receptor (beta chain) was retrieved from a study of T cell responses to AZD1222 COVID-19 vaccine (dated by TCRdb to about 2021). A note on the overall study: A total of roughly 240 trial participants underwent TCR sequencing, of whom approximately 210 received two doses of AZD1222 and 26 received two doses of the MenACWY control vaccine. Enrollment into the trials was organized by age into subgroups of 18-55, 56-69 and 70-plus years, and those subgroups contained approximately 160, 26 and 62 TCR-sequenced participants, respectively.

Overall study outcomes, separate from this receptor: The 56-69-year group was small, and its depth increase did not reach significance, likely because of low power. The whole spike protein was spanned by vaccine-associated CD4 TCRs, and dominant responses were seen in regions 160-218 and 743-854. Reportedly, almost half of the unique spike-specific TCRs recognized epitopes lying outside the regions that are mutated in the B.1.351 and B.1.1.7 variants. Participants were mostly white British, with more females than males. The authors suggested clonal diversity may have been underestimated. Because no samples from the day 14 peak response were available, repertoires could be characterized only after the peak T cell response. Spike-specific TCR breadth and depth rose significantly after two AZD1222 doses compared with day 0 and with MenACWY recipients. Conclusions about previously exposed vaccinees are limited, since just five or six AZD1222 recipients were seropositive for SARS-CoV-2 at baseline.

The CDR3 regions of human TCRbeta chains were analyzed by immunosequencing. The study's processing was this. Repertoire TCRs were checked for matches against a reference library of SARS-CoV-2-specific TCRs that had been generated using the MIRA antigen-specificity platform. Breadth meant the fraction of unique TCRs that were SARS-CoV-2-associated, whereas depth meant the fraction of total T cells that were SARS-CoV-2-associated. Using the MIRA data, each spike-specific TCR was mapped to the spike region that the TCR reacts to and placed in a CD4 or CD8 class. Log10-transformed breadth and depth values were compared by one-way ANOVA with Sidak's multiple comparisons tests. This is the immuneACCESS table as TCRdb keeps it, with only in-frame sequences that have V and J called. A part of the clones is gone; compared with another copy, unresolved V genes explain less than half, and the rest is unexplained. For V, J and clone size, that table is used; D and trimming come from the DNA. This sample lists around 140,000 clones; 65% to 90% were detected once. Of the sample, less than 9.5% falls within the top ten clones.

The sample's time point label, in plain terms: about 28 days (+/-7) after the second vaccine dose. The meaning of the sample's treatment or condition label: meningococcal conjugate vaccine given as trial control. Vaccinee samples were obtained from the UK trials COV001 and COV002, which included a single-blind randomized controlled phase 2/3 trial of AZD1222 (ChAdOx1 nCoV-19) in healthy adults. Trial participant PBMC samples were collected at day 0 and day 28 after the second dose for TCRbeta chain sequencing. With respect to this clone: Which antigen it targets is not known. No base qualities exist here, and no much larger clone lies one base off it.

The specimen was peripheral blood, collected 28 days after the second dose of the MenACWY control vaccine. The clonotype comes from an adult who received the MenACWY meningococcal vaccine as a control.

The nucleotide sequence reads as follows: TGTGCCAGCAGCCAAGATCGAGGGACAGCTACTAACTATGGCTACACCTTC. Its translation reads: CASSQDRGTATNYGYTF. Rearrangement joined TRBV3-1 (or the pseudogene TRBV3-2) to TRBJ1-2; 7 bases in between match TRBD1. Compared with germline, V lacks 0 bases and J lacks 0 bases; bases without a gene match: 7. From its cysteine to its phenylalanine, the CDR3 spans 17 amino acids. Solely the CDR3 DNA is kept, with 51 bases framed from the first base. According to the germline V gene (reference sequence), CDR1 reads LGHDT and CDR2 reads YNNKEL.